The TCR beta chain under discussion was sequenced for a study of metastatic and nonmetastatic thyroid tumors. Study-level information: Malignant thyroid and benign thyroid patients provided blood and tumor or nodule tissue whose repertoires were compared. Broader study findings: Reportedly, malignant thyroid tumors had significantly higher TCR beta diversity than benign nodules, in blood and tumor.

Per germline, CDR1 SEHNR and CDR2 FQNEAQ (reference sequence). The CDR3 loop spans 12 amino acids. With MiXCR, TCRdb called clones anew from the PCR reads. This sample yields tens of thousands of clones, of which about a sixth are seen a single time; about a tenth belongs to the top ten. In its sample, this clone was seen a few times. Its antigen is unknown. A much larger clone lies a single base off, so this may be a read error. Each patient came to thyroid surgery without any prior treatment (of any kind). Sequencing used tumor tissue. The origin of this receptor is a female donor with papillary thyroid cancer or a benign thyroid nodule (not recorded which). Some clones in this sample may be carry-over from other donors' samples. The V call is TRBV7-9, the J call TRBJ2-4; TRBD1 matches 8 bases. The CDR3 region has the DNA TGTGCCTTCCAGGGGGCCAAAAACATTCATTACTTC. Amino acids: CAFQGAKNIHYF.